Presented here are 15 T cell receptor beta chains from one specimen sequenced in a study of control samples from healthy donors and cancer patients. Assay used: immunoSEQ multiplex PCR; TCRdb lists only in-frame clones, some missing. The table shows 53,000 or so clones, with about 85% occurring only once. The specimen sequenced was PBMCs. The receptors were sampled from a man aged 55 to 70 with head and neck cancer.

This clone came up a few times. This chain uses TRBV19 with TRBJ1-4; 7 bases line up with TRBD1. From germline, CDR1 is LNHDA and CDR2 SQIVND (reference sequence). CDR3 size: 13 residues. J lost 6 bases, V lost 8 bases, and 6 bases had no gene match. CDR3 sequence reads: CASRQGGDEKLFF. The CDR3 bases are TGTGCCAGTCGACAGGGAGGGGATGAAAAACTGTTTTTT.

V and J are TRBV5-1 and TRBJ2-1; 10 bases are a match to TRBD1. The germline V gene has CDR1 SGHRS and CDR2 YFSETQ. This CDR3 contains 16 residues. V was pared by 0 bases and J by 3 bases, with 3 bases of the junction left unmatched. The CDR3, as DNA: TGCGCCAGCAGCTTGGGGGGACAGGGGAACTACAATGAGCAGTTCTTC. Amino acids: CASSLGGQGNYNEQFF.

This clone was counted once. The rearrangement uses TRBV5-1 and TRBJ1-2; tentatively, D is TRBD1 (5 bases). The germline V and J ends were trimmed by 0 bases and 7 bases, with 16 bases remaining between them. The germline V gene encodes CDR1 SGHRS and CDR2 YFSETQ. The CDR3 is 15 residues long. CDR3 amino acids: CASSLEDQGYGGYTF. CDR3 nucleotides: TGCGCCAGCAGCTTGGAGGATCAGGGTTACGGTGGCTACACCTTC.

V usage is TRBV29-1 and J usage is TRBJ1-1; 8 positions match TRBD1. This CDR3 comprises 12 residues. Trimming removed 7 bases from V and 1 base from J; junction bases left unmatched: 2. Germline CDR1 and CDR2: SQVTM and ANQGSEA. The CDR3 sequence is CSAGTGNTEAFF. The CDR3 DNA sequence: TGCAGCGCCGGGACAGGGAACACTGAAGCTTTCTTT.

This clone was seen only once. This chain uses TRBV12-3 or TRBV12-4 with TRBJ2-5, with unresolved D. Trimming stripped 6 bases from V and 2 bases from J, with 7 bases between. The CDR3 totals 12 residues. This CDR3 is CASSPQQETQYF. The CDR3 coding sequence is TGTGCCAGCAGCCCACAGCAAGAGACCCAGTACTTC.

The genes are TRBV6-5 and TRBJ1-2, with TRBD1 as a possible D gene (6 bases). The germline V gene has CDR1 MNHEY and CDR2 SVGAGI. V lost 6 bases and J 2 bases, leaving 10 bases between the germline ends. The CDR3 covers 13 residues. The CDR3 region has the DNA TGTGCCAGCAGCCAGACAGGAAACTATGGCTACACCTTC. This translates into CASSQTGNYGYTF.

This clone was counted once. The chain is built from TRBV3-1 (or the pseudogene TRBV3-2) and TRBJ2-5; D uncertain. The CDR3 loop spans 14 amino acids. The germline V and J ends were trimmed by 2 bases and 0 bases, with 7 bases remaining between them. Germline V gene data show CDR1 as LGHDT and CDR2 as YNNKEL (reference sequence). CDR3 residues: CASSQWQDQETQYF. In nucleotides, the CDR3 is TGTGCCAGCAGCCAATGGCAGGACCAAGAGACCCAGTACTTC.

The chain recombines TRBV2 with TRBJ2-3; 8 nucleotides agree with TRBD1. V lost 10 bases and J lost 1; bases outside the gene matches: 4. This CDR3 has 13 amino acids. Looked up from germline, CDR1 is SNHLY and CDR2 is FYNNEI. Here the CDR3 DNA reads TGTGCCACCACAGGGGGTGGCACAGATACGCAGTATTTT. It specifies CATTGGGTDTQYF. The variable domain in full, completed from reference TRBV2 and TRBJ2-3, reads EPEVTQTPSHQVTQMGQEVILRCVPISNHLYFYWYRQILGQKVEFLVSFYNNEISEKSEIFDDQFSVERPDGSNFTLKIRSTKLEDSAMYFCATTGGGTDTQYFGPGTRLTVL.

This chain uses TRBV7-2 with TRBJ2-3; the match to TRBD2 covers 14 bases. V lost 6 bases, J lost 5 bases, and 13 bases stayed unmatched. CDR1 and CDR2 (germline): SGHTA, FQGNSA. The CDR3 spans 18 residues. The chain's CDR3 is CASSQGLTSGRGGDTQYF. DNA of the CDR3: TGTGCCAGCAGTCAGGGGTTGACTAGCGGGAGGGGGGGAGATACGCAGTATTTT.

This chain connects TRBV19 to TRBJ1-6, with unresolved D. V was shortened by 4 bases and J by 0 bases, with 13 bases between the two germline ends. The germline V gene has CDR1 LNHDA and CDR2 SQIVND (reference sequence). This CDR3 comprises 17 residues. The CDR3 DNA sequence: TGTGCCAGTAGTACGCGACAAGAGAGCTCCTATAATTCACCCCTCCACTTT. Its protein product is CASSTRQESSYNSPLHF. Full variable domain (missing parts from reference TRBV19 and TRBJ1-6): DGGITQSPKYLFRKEGQNVTLSCEQNLNHDAMYWYRQDPGQGLRLIYYSQIVNDFQKGDIAEGYSVSREKKESFPLTVTSAQKNPTAFYLCASSTRQESSYNSPLHFGNGTRLTVT.

V and J are TRBV4-2 and TRBJ2-5; a weak D match, TRBD2 (7 bases). This CDR3 comprises 15 residues. Germline V gives CDR1 LGHNA, CDR2 YNFKEQ. Trimming took off 0 bases at V and 2 bases at J, with 10 bases between the two ends. The CDR3 sequence: CASSQDRGGQETQYF. The DNA of the CDR3 is TGTGCCAGCAGCCAAGATAGGGGGGGGCAAGAGACCCAGTACTTC.

This rearrangement joins TRBV5-4 to TRBJ1-5; D unresolved. The CDR3 runs 17 residues. Germline CDR1 and CDR2: SGHNT and YYREEE (reference sequence). Trimming shortened V by 4 bases and J by 6 bases, and 23 bases separated the two germline ends. CDR3 residues: CASSPVSLAPAGQPQHF. The CDR3 nucleotides read TGTGCCAGCAGCCCAGTGAGTTTGGCGCCAGCAGGTCAGCCCCAGCATTTT. Looking up the rest from reference TRBV5-4 and TRBJ1-5 gives the full variable domain: ETGVTQSPTHLIKTRGQQVTLRCSSQSGHNTVSWYQQALGQGPQFIFQYYREEENGRGNFPPRFSGLQFPNYSSELNVNALELDDSALYLCASSPVSLAPAGQPQHFGDGTRLSIL.

V gene TRBV11-2 combines with J gene TRBJ1-4; D call uncertain. This CDR3 is built from 15 residues. Germline CDR1 and CDR2: SGHAT and FQNNGV. The germline V and J ends were trimmed by 0 bases and 3 bases, with 8 bases remaining between them. CDR3 DNA sequence: TGTGCCAGCAGCTTAGATGTGCAGCCTAATGAAAAACTGTTTTTT. Translated: CASSLDVQPNEKLFF.

The J gene is TRBJ2-3, the V gene TRBV5-8, with D perhaps matching TRBD2 (6 bases). The V end was cut by 5 bases, the J end by 6 bases, with 19 bases between. The CDR3 contains 15 residues. Germline V gene data show CDR1 as SGHTS and CDR2 as YDEGEE. The CDR3 coding sequence is TGTGCCAGCAGTCGGATACTAGCCGGCTTGGATACGCAGTATTTT. It specifies CASSRILAGLDTQYF.

The V and J genes are TRBV5-4 and TRBJ1-4, with TRBD1 matching 9 bases. J lost 10 bases, V lost 4 bases, and 8 bases had no gene match. The CDR3 is 14 amino acids. The V gene's germline CDR1 is SGHNT and CDR2 YYREEE (reference sequence). The CDR3 loop is CASSIQGASAKLFF. CDR3 bases: TGTGCCAGCAGCATACAGGGGGCTTCGGCAAAACTGTTTTTT.